These T cell receptor beta chains were read from a single sample in a study of blood T cell repertoires in COVID-19. The repertoire was sequenced with immunoSEQ multiplex PCR; TCRdb's copy has only in-frame clones and lacks some. The table shows approximately 38,000 clones, with around 87% occurring only once. The specimen sequenced was peripheral blood. The receptor set was obtained from a man younger than 40 with active or convalescent COVID-19. Each CDR3 is given without its conserved first and last residue. The order of the fields is V gene, CDR3 protein.

>TRBV6-1
ASSELLAEQDTQY
>TRBV7-7
ASSRSGAYEQY
>TRBV5-1
ASSQTGYGYT
>TRBV19
ASSNSGATNEKLF
>TRBV6-5
ASRPGTGTGNTIY
>TRBV18
ASSQDINEKLF
>TRBV5-6
ASGENYGYT
>TRBV18
ASSDGTGGSEQF
>TRBV10-3
AISEGTSGGSEQY
>TRBV10-3
AISATGNTGELF
>TRBV13
ASSLRASGGNEQF
>TRBV4-3
ASSQGWTGAVGNEQF
>TRBV6-5
ASSNSWREHNNEQF
>TRBV7-9
ASSFMSGGAEGYT
>TRBV4-3
ASSQTGSKAF
>TRBV2
ASTKWGTTSSYEQY
>TRBV4-3
ASSQGVAGDYNEQF
>TRBV29-1
SVGDDGAQH
>TRBV12-5
ASGLDPTGTYGYT
>TRBV19
ASSAQVGRVDTQY
>TRBV2
ASRNQGRGTEAF